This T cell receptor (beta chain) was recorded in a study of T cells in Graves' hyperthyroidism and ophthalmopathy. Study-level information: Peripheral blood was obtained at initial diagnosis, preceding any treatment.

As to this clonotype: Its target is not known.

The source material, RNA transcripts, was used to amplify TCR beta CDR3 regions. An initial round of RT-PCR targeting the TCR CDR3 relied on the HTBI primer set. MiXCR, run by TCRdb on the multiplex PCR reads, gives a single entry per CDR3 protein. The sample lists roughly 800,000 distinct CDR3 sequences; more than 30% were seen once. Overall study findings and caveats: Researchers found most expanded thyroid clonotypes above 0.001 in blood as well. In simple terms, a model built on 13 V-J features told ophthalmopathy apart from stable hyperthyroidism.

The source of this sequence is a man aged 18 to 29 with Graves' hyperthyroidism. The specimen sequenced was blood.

The CDR3 reads CASSIGQGSSYEQYF. The CDR3 nucleotides are TGTGCCAGCAGCATCGGACAGGGGAGCTCCTACGAGCAGTACTTC. The chain recombines TRBV7-9 with TRBJ2-7, with 9 bases fitting TRBD1. Unmatched junction bases numbered 5, after V lost 5 bases and J lost 0 bases. The CDR3 runs 15 residues. CDR1 SEHNR and CDR2 FQNEAQ come from the germline V gene (reference sequence).